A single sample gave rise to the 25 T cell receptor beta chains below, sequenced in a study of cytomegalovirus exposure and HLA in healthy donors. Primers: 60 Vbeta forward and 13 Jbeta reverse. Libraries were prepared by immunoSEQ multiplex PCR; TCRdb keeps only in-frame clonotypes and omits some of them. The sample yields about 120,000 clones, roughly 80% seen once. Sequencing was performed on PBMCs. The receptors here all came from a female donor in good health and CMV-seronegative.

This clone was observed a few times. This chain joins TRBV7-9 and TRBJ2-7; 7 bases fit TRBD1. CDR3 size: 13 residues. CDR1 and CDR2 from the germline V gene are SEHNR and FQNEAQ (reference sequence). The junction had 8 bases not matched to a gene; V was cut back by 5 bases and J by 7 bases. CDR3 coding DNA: TGTGCCAGCAGCGGACAGGTATCTTGGGAGCAGTACTTC. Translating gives CASSGQVSWEQYF.

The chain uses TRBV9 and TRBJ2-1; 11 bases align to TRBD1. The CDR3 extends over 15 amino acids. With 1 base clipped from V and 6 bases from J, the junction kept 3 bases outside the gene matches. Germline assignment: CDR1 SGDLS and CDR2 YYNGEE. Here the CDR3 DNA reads TGTGCCAGCAGCGTAATTGGGACAGGGGGCAATGAGCAGTTCTTC. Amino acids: CASSVIGTGGNEQFF.

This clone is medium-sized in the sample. Written as DNA, the CDR3 is TGTGCCAGCAGCAAAGTGGGCGACAGGGAAAAAAGCTACTACGAGCAGTACTTC. Translating gives CASSKVGDREKSYYEQYF. The genes are TRBV21-1 and TRBJ2-7; the table gives TRBD1 as D, unverified against the DNA. TRBV21-1 is shown as a pseudogene. This CDR3 contains 18 residues.

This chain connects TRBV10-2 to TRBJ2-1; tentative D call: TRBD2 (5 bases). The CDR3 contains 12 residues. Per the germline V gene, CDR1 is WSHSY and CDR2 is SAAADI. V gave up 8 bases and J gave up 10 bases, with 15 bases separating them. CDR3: CASFRERGEQFF. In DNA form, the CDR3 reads TGCGCCAGCTTCCGGGAAAGAGGGGAGCAGTTCTTC.

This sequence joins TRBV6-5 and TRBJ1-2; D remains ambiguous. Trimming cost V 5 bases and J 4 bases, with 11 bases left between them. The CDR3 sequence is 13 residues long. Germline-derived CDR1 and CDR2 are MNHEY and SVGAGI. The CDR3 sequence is CASSDGGSYGYTF. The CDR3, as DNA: TGTGCCAGCAGTGATGGCGGGTCCTATGGCTACACCTTC.

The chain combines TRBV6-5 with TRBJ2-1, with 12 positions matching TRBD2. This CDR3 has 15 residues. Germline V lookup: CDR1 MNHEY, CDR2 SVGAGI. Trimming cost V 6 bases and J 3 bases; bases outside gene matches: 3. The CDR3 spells CASRLTSGGYNEQFF. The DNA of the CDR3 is TGTGCCAGCAGATTGACTAGCGGGGGCTACAATGAGCAGTTCTTC.

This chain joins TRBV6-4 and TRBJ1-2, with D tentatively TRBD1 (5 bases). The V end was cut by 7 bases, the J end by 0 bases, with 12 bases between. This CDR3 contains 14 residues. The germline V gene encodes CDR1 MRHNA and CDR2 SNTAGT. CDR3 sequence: CASKFGGANYGYTF. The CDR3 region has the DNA TGTGCCAGCAAGTTCGGGGGAGCTAACTATGGCTACACCTTC.

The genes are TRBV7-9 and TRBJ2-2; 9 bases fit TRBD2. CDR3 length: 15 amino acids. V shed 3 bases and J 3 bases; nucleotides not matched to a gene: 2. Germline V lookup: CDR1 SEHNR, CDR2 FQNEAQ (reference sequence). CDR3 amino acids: CASSFGGGDTGELFF. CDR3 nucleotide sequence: TGTGCCAGCAGCTTTGGCGGGGGGGACACCGGGGAGCTGTTTTTT.

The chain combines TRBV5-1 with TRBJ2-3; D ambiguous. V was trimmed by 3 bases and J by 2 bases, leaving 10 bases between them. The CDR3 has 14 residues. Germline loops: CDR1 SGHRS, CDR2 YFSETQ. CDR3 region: CASSSTPPTDTQYF. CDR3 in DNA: TGCGCCAGCAGCTCTACGCCTCCCACAGATACGCAGTATTTT.

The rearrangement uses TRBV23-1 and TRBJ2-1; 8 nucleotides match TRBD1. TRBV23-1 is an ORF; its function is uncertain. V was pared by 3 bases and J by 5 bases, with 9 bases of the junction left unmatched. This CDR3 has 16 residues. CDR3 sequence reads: CASSQAGQGPHNEQFF. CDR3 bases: TGCGCCAGCAGTCAGGCCGGACAGGGCCCCCACAATGAGCAGTTCTTC.

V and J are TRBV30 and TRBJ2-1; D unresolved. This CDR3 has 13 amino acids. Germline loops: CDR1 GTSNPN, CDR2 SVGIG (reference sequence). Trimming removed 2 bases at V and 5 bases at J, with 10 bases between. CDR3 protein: CAWSNGLDNEQFF. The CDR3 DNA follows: TGTGCCTGGAGTAATGGGCTGGACAATGAGCAGTTCTTC.

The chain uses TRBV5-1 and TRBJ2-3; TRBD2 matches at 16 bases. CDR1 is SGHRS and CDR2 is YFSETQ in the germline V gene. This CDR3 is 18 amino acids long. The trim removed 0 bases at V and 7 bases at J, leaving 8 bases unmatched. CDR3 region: CASSLDGTSGGAGNTQYF. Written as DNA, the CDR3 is TGCGCCAGCAGCTTGGACGGGACTAGCGGGGGGGCTGGAAATACGCAGTATTTT.

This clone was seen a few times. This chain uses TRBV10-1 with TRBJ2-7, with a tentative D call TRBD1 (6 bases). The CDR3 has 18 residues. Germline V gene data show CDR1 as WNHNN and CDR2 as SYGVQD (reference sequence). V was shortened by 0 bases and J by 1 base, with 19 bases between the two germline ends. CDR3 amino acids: CASSESIQGAHRSYEQYF. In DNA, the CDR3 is TGCGCCAGCAGTGAGTCGATACAGGGAGCGCATCGATCCTACGAGCAGTACTTC.

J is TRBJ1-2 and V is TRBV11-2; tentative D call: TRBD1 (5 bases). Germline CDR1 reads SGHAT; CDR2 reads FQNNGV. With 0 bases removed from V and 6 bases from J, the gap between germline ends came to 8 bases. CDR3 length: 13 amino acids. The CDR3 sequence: CASSLEAGNGYTF. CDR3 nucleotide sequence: TGTGCCAGCAGCTTAGAGGCAGGGAATGGCTACACCTTC.

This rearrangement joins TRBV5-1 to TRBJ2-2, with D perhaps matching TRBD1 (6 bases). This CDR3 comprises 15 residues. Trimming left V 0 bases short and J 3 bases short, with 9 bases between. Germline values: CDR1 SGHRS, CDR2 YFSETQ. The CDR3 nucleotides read TGCGCCAGCAGCTTGGTATCAGGGGACACCGGGGAGCTGTTTTTT. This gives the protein CASSLVSGDTGELFF.

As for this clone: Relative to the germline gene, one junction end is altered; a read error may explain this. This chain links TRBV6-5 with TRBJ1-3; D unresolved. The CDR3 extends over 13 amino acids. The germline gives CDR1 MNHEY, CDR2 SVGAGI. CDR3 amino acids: CASSLREDQPFNF. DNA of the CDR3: TGTGCCAGCAGTCTCCGGGAGGATCAACCTTTTAATTTT.

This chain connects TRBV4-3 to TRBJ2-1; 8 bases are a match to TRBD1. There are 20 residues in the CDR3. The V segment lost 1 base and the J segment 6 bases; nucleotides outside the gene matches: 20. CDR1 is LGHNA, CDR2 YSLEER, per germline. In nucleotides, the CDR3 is TGCGCCAGCAGCCAAGTTGTGTCGGACAGGGTATTAGCACAAATCAATGAGCAGTTCTTC. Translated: CASSQVVSDRVLAQINEQFF.

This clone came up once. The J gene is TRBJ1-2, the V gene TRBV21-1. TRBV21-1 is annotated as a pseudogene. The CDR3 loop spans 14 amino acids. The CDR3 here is CASSGSGLPYGYTF. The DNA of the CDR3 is TGTGCCAGCAGCGGTTCGGGACTTCCCTATGGCTACACCTTC.

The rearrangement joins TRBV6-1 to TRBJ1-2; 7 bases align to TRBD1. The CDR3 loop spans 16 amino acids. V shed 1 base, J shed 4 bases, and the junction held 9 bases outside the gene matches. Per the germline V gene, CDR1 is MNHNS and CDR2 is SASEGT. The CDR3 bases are TGTGCCAGCAGTGAAGAAAGGGGGCGCAGAAGCTATGGCTACACCTTC. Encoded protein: CASSEERGRRSYGYTF.

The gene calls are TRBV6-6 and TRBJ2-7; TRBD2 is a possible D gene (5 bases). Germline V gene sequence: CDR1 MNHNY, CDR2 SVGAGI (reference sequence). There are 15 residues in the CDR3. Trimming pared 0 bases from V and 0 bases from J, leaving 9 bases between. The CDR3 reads CASSYSGVGSYEQYF. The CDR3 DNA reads TGTGCCAGCAGTTACTCCGGGGTGGGCTCCTACGAGCAGTACTTC.

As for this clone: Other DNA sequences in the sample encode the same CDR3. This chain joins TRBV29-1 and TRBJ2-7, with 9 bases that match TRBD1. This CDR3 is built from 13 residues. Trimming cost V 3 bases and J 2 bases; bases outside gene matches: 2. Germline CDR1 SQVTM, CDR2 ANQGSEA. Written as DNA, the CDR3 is TGCAGCGTTGAGGGACAGGGTACCTACGAGCAGTACTTC. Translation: CSVEGQGTYEQYF.

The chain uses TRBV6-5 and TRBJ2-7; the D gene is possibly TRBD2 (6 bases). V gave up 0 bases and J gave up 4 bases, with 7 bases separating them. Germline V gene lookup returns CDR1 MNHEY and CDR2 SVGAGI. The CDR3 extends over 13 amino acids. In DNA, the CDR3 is TGTGCCAGCAGTTACTCGGAGGGTTACGAGCAGTACTTC. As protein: CASSYSEGYEQYF.

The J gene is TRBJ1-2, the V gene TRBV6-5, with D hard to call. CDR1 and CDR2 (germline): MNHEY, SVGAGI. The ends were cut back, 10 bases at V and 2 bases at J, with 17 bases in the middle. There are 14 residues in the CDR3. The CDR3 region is CATRPPRENYGYTF. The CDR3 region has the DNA TGTGCCACACGACCCCCGAGGGAGAACTATGGCTACACCTTC.

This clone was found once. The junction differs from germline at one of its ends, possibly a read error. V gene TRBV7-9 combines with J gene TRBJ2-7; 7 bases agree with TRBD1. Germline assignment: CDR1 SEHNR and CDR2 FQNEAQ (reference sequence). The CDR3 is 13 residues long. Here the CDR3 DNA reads TGTTCCAGCAGCTTATCGGGACAGAACGAGCAGTACTTC. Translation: CSSSLSGQNEQYF.

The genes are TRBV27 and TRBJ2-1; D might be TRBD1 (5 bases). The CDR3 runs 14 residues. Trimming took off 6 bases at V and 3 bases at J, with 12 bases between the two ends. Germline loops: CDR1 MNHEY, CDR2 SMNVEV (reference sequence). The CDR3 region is CASRTVASYNEQFF. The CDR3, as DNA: TGTGCCAGCAGGACAGTTGCCAGCTACAATGAGCAGTTCTTC.